The 5 T cell receptor beta chains below come from one sample, sequenced in a study of shared clonotypes between healthy human individuals. Method: immunoSEQ multiplex PCR; TCRdb's copy keeps in-frame clones and lacks some. This sample has about 680,000 clones, with approximately 79% found just once. The specimen was memory CD4+ T cells sorted from blood. Subset indicated: CD45RA-negative fraction. The receptors here all came from a woman aged 25 to 39 in good health.

In its sample, this clone was seen a few times. V is TRBV18 and J is TRBJ2-7; D ambiguous. Between the trimmed V and J ends, which lost 3 bases and 6 bases, there was a span of 15 bases. The CDR3 is 14 amino acids. In germline, CDR1 is KGHSH, CDR2 LQKENI. The CDR3 DNA is TGTGCCAGCTCACCCCGGGCCCAACCAACCGAGCAGTACTTC. It encodes CASSPRAQPTEQYF.

This sequence joins TRBV5-1 and TRBJ2-2; D might be TRBD1 (7 bases). Germline V gene sequence: CDR1 SGHRS, CDR2 YFSETQ. Trimming took 2 bases from V and 7 from J, leaving 15 bases between them. This CDR3 region has 15 residues. The CDR3 loop is CASSFSQGEVGELFF. CDR3 DNA sequence: TGCGCCAGCAGCTTTTCCCAGGGGGAGGTCGGGGAGCTGTTTTTT.

This chain connects TRBV5-1 to TRBJ2-7, with D possibly matching TRBD1 (6 bases). V was shortened by 7 bases and J by 1 base, with 15 bases between the two germline ends. Germline V gives CDR1 SGHRS, CDR2 YFSETQ. There are 14 residues in the CDR3. The CDR3 here is CASQRGDTSYEQYF. CDR3 DNA: TGCGCCAGCCAACGAGGGGACACGTCCTACGAGCAGTACTTC.

V and J are TRBV11-3 and TRBJ1-5, with D possibly matching TRBD1 (6 bases). The CDR3 runs to 19 residues. V dropped 3 bases and J dropped 3 bases, with 24 bases sitting between them. CDR1 and CDR2 from the germline V gene are SGHNT and YENEEA. CDR3 bases: TGTGCCAGCAGCTTGGATACAGACAGGACAAAGAACCACAATCAGCCCCAGCATTTT. This encodes CASSLDTDRTKNHNQPQHF.

This rearrangement joins TRBV28 to TRBJ2-4, with 8 bases identical to TRBD1. The CDR3 has 16 amino acids. CDR1 and CDR2 from the germline V gene are MDHEN and SYDVKM. The junction had 9 bases not matched to a gene; V was cut back by 6 bases and J by 2 bases. The CDR3 sequence: CASRVTGVSSKNIQYF. For the CDR3, the DNA is TGTGCCAGCAGGGTGACAGGGGTGAGTTCCAAAAACATTCAGTACTTC. Based on the CDR3 plus reference TRBV28 and TRBJ2-4, the full variable domain is DVKVTQSSRYLVKRTGEKVFLECVQDMDHENMFWYRQDPGLGLRLIYFSYDVKMKEKGDIPEGYSVSREKKERFSLILESASTNQTSMYLCASRVTGVSSKNIQYFGAGTRLSVL.